Each of the 4 T cell receptor beta chains below was sequenced from the same sample in a study of graft-versus-host responses after intestinal transplantation. The antigens for these receptors are not known. Profiling relied on immunoSEQ multiplex PCR, and the TCRdb table lists in-frame clones only, not all of them. The profile covers approximately 33,000 clones, with about 80% appearing a single time and 19% taken by the ten largest. Material: unstimulated CD8+ T cells sorted from spleen or lymph node cells, obtained before intestinal transplant. Source of these receptors: a human donor who received an intestinal transplant.

This chain joins TRBV10-3 and TRBJ2-1; TRBD1 aligns across 9 bases. CDR1 is ENHRY, CDR2 SYGVKD, per germline. V was clipped by 3 bases and J by 3 bases; unmatched bases: 6. This CDR3 spans 16 amino acids. The DNA of the CDR3 is TGTGCCATCAGTGACCCGGGACAGGGCAACTACAATGAGCAGTTCTTC. It is translated as CAISDPGQGNYNEQFF.

The rearrangement uses TRBV27 and TRBJ1-5; TRBD1 matches at 8 bases. The CDR3 has 13 residues. Trimming cost V 8 bases and J 5 bases; bases outside gene matches: 5. Germline assignment: CDR1 MNHEY and CDR2 SMNVEV (reference sequence). The CDR3 nucleotides are TGTGCCAGCGCAGACAGGGGCTATCAGCCCCAGCATTTT. Translation: CASADRGYQPQHF.

This clone came up a few times. A far larger clone lies a single base away; this is likely a read error. The chain joins TRBV10-3 to TRBJ1-5; TRBD1 is a possible D gene (5 bases). Germline CDR1 reads ENHRY; CDR2 reads SYGVKD. This CDR3 comprises 17 residues. Here the CDR3 DNA reads TGTGCCATCAGTGAGTCGAAGCCAGGGAAGCGCAATCTGCCCCAGCATTTT. Its protein is CAISESKPGKRNLPQHF.

The chain has TRBV4-1 and TRBJ2-3; TRBD1 is a possible D gene (5 bases). The CDR3 has 15 residues. The germline CDR1 and CDR2 sequences are MGHRA and YSYEKL. With 3 bases removed from V and 1 base from J, the gap between germline ends came to 11 bases. CDR3: CASSHTGPGTDTQYF. The CDR3 bases are TGCGCCAGCAGCCATACAGGTCCCGGCACAGATACGCAGTATTTT.